This T cell receptor (beta chain) comes out of a study of CD8 T cells in Susac syndrome. Study context: Blood was drawn from Susac syndrome patients while they were therapy-naive, on corticosteroids, or on intravenous immunoglobulin alone. Points from the study as a whole: The CD4+ T cell repertoires that were profiled in Susac syndrome showed no clonal expansion.

Roughly 0.45 to 1 ug RNA was reverse transcribed with random hexamers. Amplification of TCR beta CDR3 by immunoSEQ multiplex PCR spanned 54 Vbeta and 13 Jbeta. Each CDR3 protein gets one entry after TCRdb re-called the immunoSEQ multiplex PCR reads with MiXCR. The sample includes hundreds of thousands of distinct CDR3 sequences, about 95% of them seen just once. TCR beta was sequenced from blood CD8+ and CD4+ T cells. As for this clonotype: Its specificity is unknown.

Sequenced material: CD4+ T cells from PBMCs. The sequence derives from a human donor with Susac syndrome.

This CDR3 is CASSLTGKRGYGYTF. The CDR3 DNA sequence: TGTGCCAGCAGTTTAACGGGGAAGCGGGGCTATGGCTACACCTTC. The chain joins TRBV28 to TRBJ1-2, with D unclear. The germline gives CDR1 MDHEN, CDR2 SYDVKM. The V gene lost 2 bases and the J gene lost 4 bases, with 14 bases spanning the gap. The CDR3 is made up of 15 amino acids.